This T cell receptor beta chain appears in the sequencing data of a study of T cells after yellow fever vaccination (dated by TCRdb to about 2019). About the study as a whole: The SMART-Seq v4 Ultra Low Input RNA kit was used to prepare libraries from fractions with low cell numbers. Blood was drawn at multiple timepoints before and after primary and secondary immunization, with bulk PBMC replicates and cell subsets isolated. To track T-cell clones before and after primary and booster YFV17D yellow fever vaccination, bulk TCR alpha and beta repertoires were sequenced longitudinally. The cohort comprised two healthy male donors, one aged 18 to 29 and one aged 30 to 40 years. The investigation overall reported the following: The study included only a couple of donors, which limits how far the findings can be generalized. FACS-sorted repertoires could contain abundant contaminating clonotypes from the bulk population, so computational filtering was required. After the booster, most clones that had expanded after primary vaccination were detected again (around 97% of CD4 and 88% of CD8), suggesting broad maintenance of memory. Compared with the primary T-cell response, the secondary T-cell response was weaker but faster, peaking on day 5 rather than day 15. A small fraction of clonotypes appeared in both the CD4 and CD8 compartments, likely as a result of convergent recombination.

V lost 2 bases and J lost 1 base; the stretch between them is 7 bases long. The CDR3 numbers 15 residues from cysteine through phenylalanine. The DNA shown is the 45-base CDR3, in frame from base 1. For CDR1 and CDR2, the germline V gene lists SGHRS and YFSETQ. TCR cDNA was synthesized by 5'RACE template switching, through which a universal primer site and unique molecular identifiers were introduced. Priming for cDNA synthesis came from both the TCR alpha and TCR beta constant segments. Two PCR steps were used to amplify libraries, with sample barcodes and sequencing adapters being added in the second step. Sequencing of the libraries was done on either Illumina HiSeq 2500 (2x100 bp) or NovaSeq (2x150 bp). The original pipeline was this. MIGEC was used to demultiplex reads and collapse the reads into UMI consensus sequences, and MiXCR was used for V(D)J alignment. Clonotypes responding to the vaccine were identified with edgeR on replicate PBMC samples, with the criteria of FDR below 0.01 and a log2 fold change above 5 up to day 15. Bulk clonotypes were assigned CD4 or CD8 identity according to which sequenced CD4 or CD8 repertoire held them at higher abundance. The public reads were quality trimmed at Q25 with fastp and then assembled into clones with MiXCR by TCRdb, keeping productive beta chains. Each CDR3 protein gets just one entry, which takes the most common genes and DNA from the rows behind it. Clone size and V and J calls follow TCRdb, not the original study. The sample table records over 150,000 distinct CDR3 sequences; 5.5% to 7.5% of these occur just once. Less than 3.5% of the sample is in the top ten clones.

Notes on this clonotype: Its antigen is currently not known. No base quality values were provided; no much bigger clone lies one nucleotide off.

The treatment or condition label, read with the paper, signifies: live attenuated yellow fever vaccine strain. A standard Ficoll-Paque protocol was used to isolate PBMCs from peripheral blood. Dynabeads CD4 and CD8 positive selection kits were used to isolate CD4 and CD8 T-cell fractions. RNA was extracted with TriZol from bulk PBMCs, CD4 and CD8 fractions, and dextramer-positive and dextramer-negative fractions. The sequencing here drew on CD4+ T cells sorted from PBMCs, taken on the day of the first yellow fever vaccination. Recombination linked TRBV5-1 to TRBJ2-6, with the D gene uncertain. This TCR derives from a young man who received the YFV17D yellow fever vaccine. The CDR3 in this case is CASSFTPSGANVLTF. The DNA reads as follows: TGCGCCAGCAGCTTTACACCTTCTGGGGCCAACGTCCTGACTTTC.